This T cell receptor (beta chain) was profiled in a study of cytomegalovirus exposure and HLA in healthy donors. Study observations and caveats: Later analysis identified about 15,000 TCR beta sequences associated with HLA alleles, using a false discovery rate threshold of 0.05. In a later analysis, DRB1 alleles had the most associated TCRs; HLA-C alleles the fewest.

A remark on this clone: The antigen remains unidentified. Sequence at one end of the junction differs from germline and may be a read error.

From germline, CDR1 is MGHRA and CDR2 YSYEKL. The CDR3 contains 15 residues. The study ran its PCR with 60 Vbeta and 13 Jbeta primers. Assay used: immunoSEQ multiplex PCR; TCRdb lists only in-frame clones, some missing. The table lists about 200,000 clones, 70% to 80% of them singletons. The sample comprised PBMCs. This TCR was sampled from a woman in her thirties in good health and CMV-seronegative. This sequence joins TRBV4-1 and TRBJ1-2, with a possible D match to TRBD1 (6 bases). The CDR3 bases are TGCGCCAGCAGCCAAGACCAAGGGGGTGACTATGGCTACCCCTTC. This encodes CASSQDQGGDYGYPF.